This TCR beta chain was observed in a study of metastatic and nonmetastatic thyroid tumors. Study-wide results and limits: According to reports, the diversity of TCR beta was significantly higher in malignant thyroid tumors than in benign nodules, and this held in both blood and tumor samples.

Note on this clone: Its antigen remains unidentified.

Thyroid surgery was performed in patients who had received no treatment beforehand. V gave up 6 bases and J gave up 3 bases, with 18 bases separating them. Germline V lookup: CDR1 SNHLY, CDR2 FYNNEI. CDR3 length: 15 residues. Methods used by the authors: For papillary thyroid cancer, a distant-metastasis classifier was constructed from CDR3 differences observed across clinicopathological groups. From the PCR reads, TCRdb re-called clones with MiXCR. TCRdb's processing, not the study's, gives the V and J calls here. The sample comprises approximately 4,200 clones, approximately 22% of which are singletons, and around a fifth rests with the top ten.

The chain recombines TRBV2 with TRBJ2-7; D may be TRBD1 or TRBD2 (6 bases each). Sequencing was carried out using tumor tissue. The TCR was taken from a male donor with papillary thyroid cancer or a benign thyroid nodule (not recorded which). Some clones in this sample may be carry-over from other donors' samples. The CDR3 loop is CASREKGGVHYEQYF. The DNA for the CDR3 is TGTGCCAGCAGAGAAAAGGGGGGCGTCCACTACGAGCAGTACTTC.